This T cell receptor (beta chain) was identified during a study of regulatory T cells in long-lasting Graves disease. Time point in this sample: newly diagnosed GD, antithyroid drugs for less than 3 months. PBMC-extracted RNA yielded the TCR library. Construction of TCR beta libraries relied on iRepertoire HTBI primers and on Arm-PCR targeting CDR3 regions. Source study methods: Identified across the samples were around 62 TRBV segments and around 14 TRBJ segments. One entry per CDR3 protein, called by TCRdb with MiXCR from the multiplex PCR reads. These V and J calls are TCRdb output, not the study's own analysis. This table holds 200,000 to 250,000 distinct CDR3 sequences, about 16% found once. In its sample, this clonotype was seen a few times. Its cognate antigen is unknown. Regarding the study as a whole: The number of shared public clonotypes was higher in persistent patients (roughly 2,800) than new patients (around 960).

This receptor was obtained from a female donor with Graves disease. Sequenced material: peripheral blood mononuclear cells (PBMCs), taken at new diagnosis, from a patient treated with antithyroid drugs.

CDR3 bases: TGTGCCAGCAGCGTAGAGGGGACTAGCGGGAAAGAGACCCAGTACTTC. This gives the protein CASSVEGTSGKETQYF. This chain links TRBV9 with TRBJ2-5; 13 bases are shared with TRBD2. Germline CDR1 and CDR2: SGDLS and YYNGEE. V shed 0 bases, J shed 3 bases, and the junction held 2 bases outside the gene matches. CDR3 length equals 16 residues.